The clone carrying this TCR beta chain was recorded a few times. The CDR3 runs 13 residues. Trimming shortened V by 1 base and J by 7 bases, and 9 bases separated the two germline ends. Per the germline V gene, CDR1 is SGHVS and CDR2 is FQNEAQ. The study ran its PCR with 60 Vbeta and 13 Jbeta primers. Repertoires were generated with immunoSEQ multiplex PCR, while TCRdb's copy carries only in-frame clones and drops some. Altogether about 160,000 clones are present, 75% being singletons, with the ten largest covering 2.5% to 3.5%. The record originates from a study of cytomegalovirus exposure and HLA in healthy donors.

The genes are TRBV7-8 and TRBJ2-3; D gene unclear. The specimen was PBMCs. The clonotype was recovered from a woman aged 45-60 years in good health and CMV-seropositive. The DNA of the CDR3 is TGTGCCAGCAGCTTAGACTCCGCGTATACGCAGTATTTT. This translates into CASSLDSAYTQYF.